The clone carrying this TCR beta chain was detected a few times. Its antigen is unidentified. The entry originates in a study of Graves' ophthalmopathy and Graves' hyperthyroidism. Study observations and caveats: With a specificity of around 76% and a sensitivity of about 69%, the model predicted ophthalmopathy progression. Blood also harbored most expanded thyroid clonotypes above 0.001 frequency.

Diagnosis was based on clinical symptoms, serum thyroxine, TRAb, thyroid ultrasound and orbital computed tomography. The germline V gene encodes CDR1 WSHSY and CDR2 SAAADI. CDR3 length equals 14 residues. The V segment lost 3 bases and the J segment 5 bases; nucleotides outside the gene matches: 5. Amplifying from RNA transcripts, the study obtained TCR beta CDR3 regions. The library came from an HTBI-primed first-round RT-PCR and a second-round multiplex PCR. TCRdb redid the calling of the multiplex PCR reads with MiXCR, one entry per CDR3 protein. The sample has 230,000 or so distinct CDR3 sequences; around 42% are singletons.

The sequence came from an adult man with Graves' ophthalmopathy. V and J are TRBV10-2 and TRBJ2-7, with TRBD1 identical over 9 bases. The sample taken for sequencing was peripheral blood. CDR3 residues: CASSDGQGSNEQYF. The CDR3, as DNA: TGCGCCAGCAGTGACGGACAGGGGAGCAACGAGCAGTACTTC.